This T cell receptor (beta chain) was identified in a study of T cell responses to AZD1222 COVID-19 vaccine. The CDR3 loop spans 13 amino acids. J was trimmed by 4 bases and V by 4 bases; bases with no gene match: 1. Germline CDR1 ENHRY, CDR2 SYGVKD. Profiled with immunoSEQ multiplex PCR; TCRdb holds only in-frame clones, not every one. The table includes about 130,000 clones, approximately 84% detected once. The clonotype originates from an adult in good health. The chain recombines TRBV10-3 with TRBJ1-2; 9 bases agree with TRBD1. Sequencing was performed on peripheral blood, taken on day 0 of AZD1222 vaccination. Here the CDR3 DNA reads TGTGCCATCAGTGTGGACAGGGGCTATGGCTACACCTTC. It is translated as CAISVDRGYGYTF.